The 10 T cell receptor beta chains presented below share a single source sample, sequenced in a study of regulatory T cells in long-lasting Graves disease. Time point here: persistent/refractory GD, antithyroid drugs over 5 years with positive TRAb. PBMCs were the source of the RNA used for TCR sequencing. Sequencing libraries for TCR beta were prepared with iRepertoire HTBI primers and Arm-PCR of CDR3 regions. TCRdb recomputed calls from the multiplex PCR reads with MiXCR, one row per CDR3 protein. The table shows hundreds of thousands of distinct CDR3 sequences, with 25% to 35% occurring only once. The sequencing used peripheral blood mononuclear cells (PBMCs), collected when the disease was refractory, from a patient treated with antithyroid drugs. The receptors were gathered from a female donor with Graves disease.

This clonotype was counted many times. The chain uses TRBV7-8 and TRBJ1-1, with D hard to call. This CDR3 comprises 12 residues. V was pared by 1 base and J by 7 bases, with 7 bases between. Germline V gives CDR1 SGHVS, CDR2 FQNEAQ. CDR3: CASSLVSSEAFF. The CDR3 DNA is TGTGCCAGCAGCTTAGTCTCCAGTGAAGCTTTCTTT.

The count of this clonotype is one. This chain uses TRBV20-1 with TRBJ2-6; TRBD1 might be the D (5 bases). This CDR3 comprises 16 residues. Germline V lookup: CDR1 DFQATT, CDR2 SNEGSKA (reference sequence). V lost 6 bases and J lost 3, with 18 bases in between. CDR3: CSASGQGIGGANVLTF. The CDR3 DNA reads as TGCAGTGCCAGTGGGCAGGGCATAGGTGGGGCCAACGTCCTGACTTTC.

This clonotype has more than one count but fewer than ten. This chain uses TRBV5-1 with TRBJ1-4; tentatively, D is TRBD1 (5 bases). The CDR3 is 13 amino acids. The V gene's germline CDR1 is SGHRS and CDR2 YFSETQ. The ends were cut back, 7 bases at V and 8 bases at J, with 15 bases in the middle. DNA of the CDR3: TGCGCCAGCCGTCCCTTCAGGGACGAAAAACTGTTTTTT. Its translation: CASRPFRDEKLFF.

This clonotype has a count of ten or more. The chain uses TRBV11-2 and TRBJ2-6; D is unclear. In germline, CDR1 is SGHAT, CDR2 FQNNGV. Trimming cost V 3 bases and J 4 bases, with 16 bases left between them. The CDR3 covers 17 residues. The CDR3 protein is CASSLSGVGFGANVLTF. CDR3 coding DNA: TGTGCCAGCAGCTTGTCTGGTGTGGGTTTCGGGGCCAACGTCCTGACTTTC. Based on the CDR3 plus reference TRBV11-2 and TRBJ2-6, the full variable domain is EAGVAQSPRYKIIEKRQSVAFWCNPISGHATLYWYQQILGQGPKLLIQFQNNGVVDDSQLPKDRFSAERLKGVDSTLKIQPAKLEDSAVYLCASSLSGVGFGANVLTFGAGSRLTVL.

This clonotype was seen many times. This chain joins TRBV11-2 and TRBJ2-7, with 7 bases matching TRBD1. V was clipped by 3 bases and J by 3 bases; unmatched bases: 5. This CDR3 is built from 14 residues. Germline V CDR1 and CDR2: SGHAT, FQNNGV. The CDR3 DNA reads as TGTGCCAGCAGCTTGCAGGGGGATATCTACGAGCAGTACTTC. Its protein is CASSLQGDIYEQYF.

A single count supports this clonotype. J is TRBJ1-4 and V is TRBV6-1, with TRBD1 as a possible D gene (5 bases). The ends were cut back, 7 bases at V and 1 base at J, with 10 bases in the middle. CDR3 size: 14 residues. CDR1 is MNHNS, CDR2 SASEGT, per germline. CDR3: CASNSGGTNEKLFF. CDR3 sequence (DNA): TGTGCCAGCAATTCGGGGGGAACTAATGAAAAACTGTTTTTT.

Ten or more counts support this clonotype. The chain carries TRBV6-2 or TRBV6-3 and TRBJ2-5; D is unresolved. Germline CDR1 MNHEY, CDR2 SVGEGT. There are 14 residues in the CDR3. V dropped 7 bases and J dropped 5 bases, with 17 bases sitting between them. Here the CDR3 DNA reads TGTGCCAGCACCTGGAGCTCGGGTAGGGAGACCCAGTACTTC. This gives the protein CASTWSSGRETQYF.

The V and J genes are TRBV11-3 and TRBJ2-1, with D possibly being TRBD1 or TRBD2 (5 bases each). CDR1 SGHNT and CDR2 YENEEA come from the germline V gene. Trimming took 4 bases from V and 9 from J, leaving 16 bases between them. CDR3 length: 14 residues. The CDR3 nucleotides are TGTGCCAGCAGCTGGGGACCTAGTACAAGTGAGCAGTTCTTC. The encoded protein is CASSWGPSTSEQFF.

This sequence joins TRBV6-1 and TRBJ1-5, with D possibly matching TRBD1 (5 bases). Germline V gives CDR1 MNHNS, CDR2 SASEGT. The ends were cut back, 5 bases at V and 0 bases at J, with 14 bases in the middle. CDR3 size: 16 residues. The CDR3 region has the DNA TGTGCCAGCAGTCCCTTCGGCCAGGGTAGCAATCAGCCCCAGCATTTT. Protein: CASSPFGQGSNQPQHF.

This clonotype was counted at least ten times. The rearrangement uses TRBV11-2 and TRBJ2-5; the D is unclear. V lost 0 bases to trimming and J lost 5 bases, with 4 bases between them. Germline CDR1 is SGHAT and CDR2 is FQNNGV. There are 12 residues in the CDR3. The CDR3 DNA is TGTGCCAGCAGCTTAGAACCGGAGACCCAGTACTTC. Its protein product is CASSLEPETQYF.